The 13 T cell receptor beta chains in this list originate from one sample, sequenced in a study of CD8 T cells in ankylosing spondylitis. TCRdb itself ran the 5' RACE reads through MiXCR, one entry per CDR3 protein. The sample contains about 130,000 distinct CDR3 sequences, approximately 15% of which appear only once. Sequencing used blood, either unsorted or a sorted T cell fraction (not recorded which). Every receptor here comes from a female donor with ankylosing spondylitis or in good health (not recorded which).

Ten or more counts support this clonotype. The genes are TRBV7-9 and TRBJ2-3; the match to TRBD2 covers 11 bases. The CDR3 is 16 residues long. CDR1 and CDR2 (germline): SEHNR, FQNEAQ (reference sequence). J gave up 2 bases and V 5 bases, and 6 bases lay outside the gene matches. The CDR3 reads CASSPGTSGYTDTQYF. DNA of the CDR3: TGTGCCAGCAGCCCAGGGACTAGCGGATACACAGATACGCAGTATTTT.

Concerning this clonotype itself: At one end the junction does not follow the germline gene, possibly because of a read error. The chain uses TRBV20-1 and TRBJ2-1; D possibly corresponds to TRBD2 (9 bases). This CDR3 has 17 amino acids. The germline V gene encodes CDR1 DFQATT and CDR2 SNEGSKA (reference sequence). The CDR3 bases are TGCTGTGCTGACTCATCCAGGGGGCGGGGGGGCCAAGGTGAGCAGTTCTTC. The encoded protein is CCADSSRGRGGQGEQFF.

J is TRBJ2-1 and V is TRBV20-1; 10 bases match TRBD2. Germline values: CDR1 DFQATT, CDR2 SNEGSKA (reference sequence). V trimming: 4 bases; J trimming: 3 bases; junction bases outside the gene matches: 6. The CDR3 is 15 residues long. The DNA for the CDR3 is TGCAGTGCTATTGGACTAGCGGCGGGCTACAATGAGCAGTTCTTC. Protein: CSAIGLAAGYNEQFF.

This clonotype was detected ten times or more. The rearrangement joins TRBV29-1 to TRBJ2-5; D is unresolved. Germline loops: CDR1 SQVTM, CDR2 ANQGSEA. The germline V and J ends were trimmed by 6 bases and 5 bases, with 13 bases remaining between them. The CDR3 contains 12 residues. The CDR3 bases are TGCAGCGTCGCAATTGTAGGGGAGACCCAGTACTTC. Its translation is CSVAIVGETQYF.

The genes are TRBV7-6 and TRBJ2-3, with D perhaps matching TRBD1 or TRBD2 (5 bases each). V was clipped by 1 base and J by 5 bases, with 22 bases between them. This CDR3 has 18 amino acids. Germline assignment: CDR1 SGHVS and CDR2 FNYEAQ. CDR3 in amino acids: CASSLGVLGGRGGDTQYF. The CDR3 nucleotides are TGTGCCAGCAGCTTAGGTGTACTTGGGGGACGAGGTGGAGATACGCAGTATTTT.

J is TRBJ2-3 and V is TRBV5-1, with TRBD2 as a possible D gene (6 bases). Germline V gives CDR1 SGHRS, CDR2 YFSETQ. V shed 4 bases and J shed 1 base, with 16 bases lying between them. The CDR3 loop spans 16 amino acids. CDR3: CASSRRRAGRTDTQYF. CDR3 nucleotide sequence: TGCGCCAGCAGCCGCCGGAGAGCGGGCCGCACAGATACGCAGTATTTT.

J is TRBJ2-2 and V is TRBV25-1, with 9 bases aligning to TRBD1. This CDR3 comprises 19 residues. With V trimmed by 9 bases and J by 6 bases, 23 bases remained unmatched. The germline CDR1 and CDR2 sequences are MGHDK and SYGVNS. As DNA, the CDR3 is TGTGCCAGTCCCCCGGGACAGGGAAGTATAGGGTCCCGGCCCGGGGAGCTGTTTTTT. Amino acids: CASPPGQGSIGSRPGELFF.

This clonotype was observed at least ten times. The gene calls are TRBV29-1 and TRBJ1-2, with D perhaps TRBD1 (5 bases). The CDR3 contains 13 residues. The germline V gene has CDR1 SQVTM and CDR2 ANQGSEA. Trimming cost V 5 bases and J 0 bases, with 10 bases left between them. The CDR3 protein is CSVLGDSNYGYTF. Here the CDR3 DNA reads TGCAGCGTTCTCGGGGACTCTAACTATGGCTACACCTTC.

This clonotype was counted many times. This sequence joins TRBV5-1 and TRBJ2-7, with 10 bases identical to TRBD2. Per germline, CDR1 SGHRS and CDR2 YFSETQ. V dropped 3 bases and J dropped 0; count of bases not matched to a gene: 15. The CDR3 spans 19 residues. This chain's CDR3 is CASSSSWGLAGDFSYEQYF. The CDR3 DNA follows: TGCGCCAGCAGCTCCTCCTGGGGGCTAGCGGGAGACTTCTCCTACGAGCAGTACTTC.

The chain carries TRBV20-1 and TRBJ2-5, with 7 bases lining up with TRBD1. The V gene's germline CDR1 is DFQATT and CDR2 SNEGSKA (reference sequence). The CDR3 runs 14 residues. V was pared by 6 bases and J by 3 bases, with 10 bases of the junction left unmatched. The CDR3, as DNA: TGCAGTGCGAGTCTGGGACAGAAAGAAGAGACCCAGTACTTC. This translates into CSASLGQKEETQYF.

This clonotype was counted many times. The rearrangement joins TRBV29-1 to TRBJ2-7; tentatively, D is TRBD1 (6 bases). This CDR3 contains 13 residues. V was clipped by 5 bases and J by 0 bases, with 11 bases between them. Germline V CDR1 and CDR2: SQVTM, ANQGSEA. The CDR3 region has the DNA TGCAGCGTTTTCGGCAGGGGCTCCTACGAGCAGTACTTC. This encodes CSVFGRGSYEQYF.

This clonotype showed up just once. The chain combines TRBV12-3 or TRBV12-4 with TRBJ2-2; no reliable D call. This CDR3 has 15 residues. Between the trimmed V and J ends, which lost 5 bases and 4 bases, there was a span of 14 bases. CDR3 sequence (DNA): TGTGCCAGCAGTCCCACTATGGCAGGCACCGGGGAGCTGTTTTTT. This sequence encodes CASSPTMAGTGELFF.

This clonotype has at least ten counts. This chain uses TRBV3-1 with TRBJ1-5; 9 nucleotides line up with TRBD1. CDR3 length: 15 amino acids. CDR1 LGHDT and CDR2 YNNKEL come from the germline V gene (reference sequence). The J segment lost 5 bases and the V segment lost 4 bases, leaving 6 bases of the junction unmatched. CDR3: CASSRGTGSDQPQHF. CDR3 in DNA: TGTGCCAGCAGCCGCGGGACAGGGAGCGATCAGCCCCAGCATTTT.